This entry lists 32 T cell receptor beta chains sequenced from one sample in a study of beta chain features in type 1 diabetes. The study's findings and limits: Moderate but significant shortening of TCRB CDR3s was recorded in all four CD4+ subsets from Type 1 diabetes patients.

Investigators reverse transcribed all isolated RNA, so they sequenced expressed TCRB transcripts. The method was immunoSEQ multiplex PCR; TCRdb's version includes in-frame clones alone and lacks a portion of them. The sample includes a few hundred thousand clones, 20% to 25% of them seen just once. No antigen has been assigned to these receptors. Source material: naive CD4+ T cells from blood. Receptors were obtained from a young woman with type 1 diabetes.

The gene calls are TRBV5-4 and TRBJ2-7; perhaps TRBD2 as D (6 bases). V was cut by 4 bases and J by 2 bases, with 13 bases left in between. The germline gives CDR1 SGHNT, CDR2 YYREEE (reference sequence). This CDR3 region has 14 residues. The DNA of the CDR3 is TGTGCCAGCAGCCAATGGACGGGAGCCTACGAGCAGTACTTC. As protein: CASSQWTGAYEQYF. The entire variable domain, with the rest obtained from reference TRBV5-4 and TRBJ2-7, is as follows: ETGVTQSPTHLIKTRGQQVTLRCSSQSGHNTVSWYQQALGQGPQFIFQYYREEENGRGNFPPRFSGLQFPNYSSELNVNALELDDSALYLCASSQWTGAYEQYFGPGTRLTVT.

CDR3 DNA sequence: TGTGCCAGCAGCGCTAGGGGAGGGAGATCTGGGGCCAACGTCCTGACTTTC. Protein product: CASSARGGRSGANVLTF. The chain combines TRBV9 with TRBJ2-6; TRBD2 matches 7 bases. The germline V gene encodes CDR1 SGDLS and CDR2 YYNGEE. CDR3 length: 17 amino acids. Trimming at V came to 3 bases and at J to 1 base, leaving 7 bases not matched to a gene.

This clone was counted a few times. The sample holds other DNA sequences that translate to the same CDR3. The chain couples TRBV7-3 to TRBJ2-1, with 8 bases matching TRBD2. The V segment lost 0 bases and the J segment 4 bases; nucleotides outside the gene matches: 2. The CDR3 is 15 amino acids. Germline CDR1 and CDR2: SGHTA and FQGTGA. The CDR3 sequence is CASSLTSGVYNEQFF. CDR3 sequence (DNA): TGTGCCAGCAGCTTAACTAGCGGGGTTTACAATGAGCAGTTCTTC.

The sample holds a few counts of this clone. V is TRBV30 and J is TRBJ1-1; D is perhaps TRBD1 (6 bases). Germline CDR1 and CDR2: GTSNPN and SVGIG (reference sequence). The CDR3 spans 13 residues. V lost 1 base to trimming and J lost 7 bases, with 13 bases between them. This CDR3 reads CAWSAGGHSEAFF. In DNA, the CDR3 is TGTGCCTGGAGTGCCGGGGGGCATAGTGAAGCTTTCTTT.

The chain is built from TRBV7-9 and TRBJ2-6; no firm D call. Trimming left V 5 bases short and J 0 bases short, with 8 bases between. The germline V gene encodes CDR1 SEHNR and CDR2 FQNEAQ (reference sequence). This CDR3 has 15 residues. The CDR3 sequence: CASSLLRSGANVLTF. The CDR3 DNA sequence: TGTGCCAGCAGCCTCCTCCGCTCTGGGGCCAACGTCCTGACTTTC.

This clone turned up a few times. The rearrangement links TRBV4-2 to TRBJ2-7; tentative D call: TRBD2 (5 bases). With 1 base removed from V and 12 bases from J, the gap between germline ends came to 16 bases. Looked up from germline, CDR1 is LGHNA and CDR2 is YNFKEQ. The CDR3 extends over 13 amino acids. Here the CDR3 reads CASSQGAGYGLYF. The CDR3, as DNA: TGTGCCAGCAGCCAAGGGGCAGGTTACGGACTGTACTTC.

The chain combines TRBV9 with TRBJ2-1, with D maybe TRBD2 (5 bases). The CDR3 loop spans 15 amino acids. V lost 1 base and J lost 6, with 14 bases in between. Germline values: CDR1 SGDLS, CDR2 YYNGEE. CDR3 sequence: CASSVQGLSINEQFF. Written as DNA, the CDR3 is TGTGCCAGCAGCGTACAAGGACTTTCGATCAATGAGCAGTTCTTC.

V is TRBV28 and J is TRBJ2-1; TRBD2 might be the D (5 bases). The CDR3 is 15 amino acids. Trimming shortened V by 6 bases and J by 0 bases, and 12 bases separated the two germline ends. CDR1 is MDHEN and CDR2 is SYDVKM in the germline V gene. CDR3: CASSHTRRSYNEQFF. For the CDR3, the DNA is TGTGCCAGCAGCCATACTAGGCGCTCCTACAATGAGCAGTTCTTC.

The rearrangement links TRBV18 to TRBJ2-1; 7 nucleotides agree with TRBD1. The CDR3 has 13 amino acids. Germline V gene lookup returns CDR1 KGHSH and CDR2 LQKENI. J lost 5 bases, V lost 2 bases, and 0 bases had no gene match. CDR3 nucleotide sequence: TGTGCCAGCTCACCAGGACAGGACAATGAGCAGTTCTTC. This gives the protein CASSPGQDNEQFF.

This clone showed up just a few times. The chain employs TRBV20-1 and TRBJ2-1, with 9 bases that match TRBD2. The CDR3 is made up of 11 amino acids. The ends lost 5 bases at V and 15 bases at J; junction bases unmatched: 8. Looked up from germline, CDR1 is DFQATT and CDR2 is SNEGSKA (reference sequence). The CDR3 DNA reads as TGCAGTGCTCATCTTAGCGGGAGAGGGTTCTTC. This encodes CSAHLSGRGFF.

This clone occurred a few times. The chain has TRBV7-2 and TRBJ2-2; D is perhaps TRBD1 (6 bases). V was shortened by 5 bases and J by 2 bases, with 12 bases between the two germline ends. Germline loops: CDR1 SGHTA, CDR2 FQGNSA. This CDR3 has 15 residues. CDR3 nucleotide sequence: TGTGCCAGCAGCCTTGACAGGAGAAACACCGGGGAGCTGTTTTTT. Translating it yields CASSLDRRNTGELFF.

J is TRBJ2-5 and V is TRBV5-1, with 7 positions matching TRBD2. The CDR3 has 17 residues. V was pared by 0 bases and J by 3 bases, with 11 bases of the junction left unmatched. The germline gives CDR1 SGHRS, CDR2 YFSETQ. For the CDR3, the DNA is TGCGCCAGCAGCTTGGGGACCGGGACTATTGGAGAAGAGACCCAGTACTTC. Residues: CASSLGTGTIGEETQYF.

J is TRBJ1-1 and V is TRBV7-9; D perhaps matches TRBD1 (6 bases). The V end lost 4 bases, the J end lost 0 bases, and 9 bases lay between the germline ends. Germline V lookup: CDR1 SEHNR, CDR2 FQNEAQ (reference sequence). This CDR3 has 14 residues. The CDR3 DNA reads as TGTGCCAGCAGCTGGACAGCCCTGAACACTGAAGCTTTCTTT. Amino acids: CASSWTALNTEAFF.

The chain joins TRBV10-3 to TRBJ2-1, with TRBD2 matching 10 bases. Germline-derived CDR1 and CDR2 are ENHRY and SYGVKD. This CDR3 spans 14 amino acids. V lost 4 bases, J lost 10 bases, and 7 bases stayed unmatched. The CDR3 here is CAISAGLAFREQFF. CDR3 bases: TGTGCCATCAGTGCGGGACTAGCGTTCCGAGAGCAGTTCTTC.

The rearrangement links TRBV30 to TRBJ1-1, with D possibly being TRBD1 (5 bases). Germline loops: CDR1 GTSNPN, CDR2 SVGIG (reference sequence). CDR3 length: 10 amino acids. Trimming removed 6 bases from V and 11 bases from J, with 13 bases in between. The CDR3 region has the DNA TGTGCCTGCATGGGGGGTCCCGCTTTCTTT. It translates to CACMGGPAFF.

This clone was found a few times. The chain links TRBV7-9 to TRBJ1-2; 8 bases are shared with TRBD1. Germline V gene lookup returns CDR1 SEHNR and CDR2 FQNEAQ (reference sequence). V lost 6 bases to trimming and J lost 0 bases; unmatched junction nucleotides: 3. This CDR3 region has 14 residues. Here the CDR3 reads CASSWDRTNYGYTF. The CDR3 DNA sequence: TGTGCCAGCAGTTGGGACAGGACTAACTATGGCTACACCTTC.

This clone appeared a few times. V is TRBV18 and J is TRBJ2-3; 9 positions agree with TRBD2. This CDR3 region has 15 residues. The ends lost 3 bases at V and 4 bases at J; junction bases unmatched: 5. From germline, CDR1 is KGHSH and CDR2 LQKENI. The CDR3 here is CASSPAGLASDTQYF. The CDR3 DNA is TGTGCCAGCTCACCGGCGGGACTAGCCTCAGATACGCAGTATTTT.

The chain has TRBV6-6 and TRBJ1-2; D not resolved. The V and J ends lost 2 bases and 0 bases respectively, with 10 bases between them. Germline values: CDR1 MNHNY, CDR2 SVGAGI (reference sequence). CDR3 length: 15 amino acids. In DNA form, the CDR3 reads TGTGCCAGCAGTTACGTCCAGGCCACTAACTATGGCTACACCTTC. Translated: CASSYVQATNYGYTF.

The chain recombines TRBV7-9 with TRBJ2-7; D is perhaps TRBD2 (6 bases). V shed 1 base and J shed 7 bases, with 11 bases lying between them. CDR3 length: 13 amino acids. Germline CDR1 and CDR2: SEHNR and FQNEAQ (reference sequence). The DNA for the CDR3 is TGTGCCAGCAGCTTAGAGGTCGGAGGGGAGCAGTACTTC. Protein sequence: CASSLEVGGEQYF. The complete variable domain, with remaining parts taken from reference TRBV7-9 and TRBJ2-7, reads DTGVSQNPRHKITKRGQNVTFRCDPISEHNRLYWYRQTLGQGPEFLTYFQNEAQLEKSRLLSDRFSAERPKGSFSTLEIQRTEQGDSAMYLCASSLEVGGEQYFGPGTRLTVT.

The chain is built from TRBV11-3 and TRBJ1-1; TRBD1 agrees at 7 bases. V shed 5 bases, J shed 3 bases, and the junction held 3 bases outside the gene matches. The germline V gene encodes CDR1 SGHNT and CDR2 YENEEA. This CDR3 has 13 residues. CDR3 bases: TGTGCCAGCAGCCCTGACAGGGACACTGAAGCTTTCTTT. It specifies CASSPDRDTEAFF.

This clone was counted between two and nine times. V gene TRBV30 combines with J gene TRBJ1-2, with TRBD1 as a possible D gene (5 bases). The CDR3 totals 12 residues. The V and J ends lost 4 bases and 8 bases respectively, with 14 bases between them. Germline CDR1 reads GTSNPN; CDR2 reads SVGIG (reference sequence). The CDR3 DNA sequence: TGTGCCTGGATAAGGAGGGGTTCCGGCTACACCTTC. Protein: CAWIRRGSGYTF. The variable domain in full, with the rest retrieved from reference TRBV30 and TRBJ1-2, is SQTIHQWPATLVQPVGSPLSLECTVEGTSNPNLYWYRQAAGRGLQLLFYSVGIGQISSEVPQNLSASRPQDRQFILSSKKLLLSDSGFYLCAWIRRGSGYTFGSGTRLTVV.

The table lists this clone with a few counts. V usage is TRBV13 and J usage is TRBJ1-2, with TRBD1 matching 9 bases. Germline assignment: CDR1 PRHDT and CDR2 FYEKMQ (reference sequence). The J segment lost 0 bases and the V segment lost 4 bases, leaving 6 bases of the junction unmatched. The length of the CDR3 is 16 residues. CDR3 bases: TGTGCCAGCAGCTCAGCACAGGGGGCTGCTAACTATGGCTACACCTTC. It encodes CASSSAQGAANYGYTF.

This clone was seen more than once but under ten times. The chain is built from TRBV28 and TRBJ2-1, with 7 bases that match TRBD1. CDR1 is MDHEN and CDR2 is SYDVKM in the germline V gene. Trimming removed 6 bases from V and 2 bases from J; junction bases left unmatched: 10. This CDR3 is 16 amino acids long. The CDR3 coding sequence is TGTGCCAGCAGCCGAATCCGGGACAGACCCTACAATGAGCAGTTCTTC. It encodes CASSRIRDRPYNEQFF.

The chain recombines TRBV2 with TRBJ1-2, with 7 bases that match TRBD1. The ends lost 2 bases at V and 6 bases at J; junction bases unmatched: 9. Germline values: CDR1 SNHLY, CDR2 FYNNEI. The CDR3 is made up of 15 amino acids. This CDR3 reads CASSERTGVRDGYTF. CDR3 DNA: TGTGCCAGCAGTGAAAGGACAGGCGTACGAGATGGCTACACCTTC.

The genes are TRBV9 and TRBJ2-1; possibly TRBD2 for D (6 bases). The CDR3 consists of 17 residues. The V and J ends lost 4 bases and 0 bases respectively, with 17 bases between them. Germline V gives CDR1 SGDLS, CDR2 YYNGEE. Written as DNA, the CDR3 is TGTGCCAGCAGCTCCCCCCTCGAGGGAGGCTCCTACAATGAGCAGTTCTTC. Protein: CASSSPLEGGSYNEQFF.

This clone was observed a few times. The DNA for the CDR3 is TGCGCCAGCAGCTTGAACAGGGGGAACATTCAGTACTTC. This translates into CASSLNRGNIQYF. This chain links TRBV5-1 with TRBJ2-4, with 8 bases lining up with TRBD1. Trimming cost V 1 base and J 7 bases; bases outside gene matches: 1. This CDR3 contains 13 residues. CDR1 is SGHRS and CDR2 is YFSETQ in the germline V gene.

CDR3 in amino acids: CASSRGPRGQKNYEQYF. The CDR3 nucleotides read TGCGCCAGCAGCCGAGGACCCAGGGGCCAAAAAAACTACGAGCAGTACTTC. The chain joins TRBV4-1 to TRBJ2-7; tentatively, D is TRBD1 (6 bases). This CDR3 is built from 17 residues. The germline V and J ends were trimmed by 4 bases and 3 bases, with 22 bases remaining between them. Looked up from germline, CDR1 is MGHRA and CDR2 is YSYEKL.

This clone was detected only a few times. The rearrangement links TRBV13 to TRBJ2-7, with a tentative D call TRBD2 (6 bases). Germline V gene sequence: CDR1 PRHDT, CDR2 FYEKMQ (reference sequence). This CDR3 contains 14 residues. V was shortened by 5 bases and J by 2 bases, with 13 bases between the two germline ends. The DNA of the CDR3 is TGTGCCAGCAGCGGAACTGCGGGGACCTACGAGCAGTACTTC. It encodes CASSGTAGTYEQYF. The variable domain in full, with the rest retrieved from reference TRBV13 and TRBJ2-7, is AAGVIQSPRHLIKEKRETATLKCYPIPRHDTVYWYQQGPGQDPQFLISFYEKMQSDKGSIPDRFSAQQFSDYHSELNMSSLELGDSALYFCASSGTAGTYEQYFGPGTRLTVT.

This clone turned up a few times. The chain uses TRBV27 and TRBJ2-3; 7 bases are shared with TRBD1. The trim removed 4 bases at V and 6 bases at J, leaving 4 bases unmatched. The CDR3 length is 13 residues. Looked up from germline, CDR1 is MNHEY and CDR2 is SMNVEV (reference sequence). CDR3 residues: CASSYLQGDTQYF. CDR3 bases: TGTGCCAGCAGTTACCTACAGGGGGATACGCAGTATTTT.

The CDR3 spells CASRFDRYNEQFF. For the CDR3, the DNA is TGTGCCAGCAGATTTGACAGATACAATGAGCAGTTCTTC. The chain has TRBV7-9 and TRBJ2-1; TRBD1 might be the D (5 bases). The CDR3 has 13 residues. The ends were cut back, 6 bases at V and 4 bases at J, with 10 bases in the middle. Germline CDR1 SEHNR, CDR2 FQNEAQ (reference sequence).

The chain employs TRBV19 and TRBJ1-1, with a weak D call TRBD1 (6 bases). The germline CDR1 and CDR2 sequences are LNHDA and SQIVND (reference sequence). The CDR3 is 15 amino acids. Trimming cost V 5 bases and J 0 bases, with 13 bases left between them. The DNA of the CDR3 is TGTGCCAGTAGTCCCCGGACAGATATGAACACTGAAGCTTTCTTT. This sequence encodes CASSPRTDMNTEAFF.

This clone came up a few times. Here the CDR3 DNA reads TGCAGCGCGGTGGGACAGATTAATGAAAAACTGTTTTTT. Protein: CSAVGQINEKLFF. V is TRBV29-1 and J is TRBJ1-4; 7 positions agree with TRBD1. J gave up 4 bases and V 7 bases, and 6 bases lay outside the gene matches. This CDR3 contains 13 residues. CDR1 is SQVTM and CDR2 is ANQGSEA in the germline V gene. Full variable domain (remainder filled in from reference TRBV29-1 and TRBJ1-4): SAVISQKPSRDICQRGTSLTIQCQVDSQVTMMFWYRQQPGQSLTLIATANQGSEATYESGFVIDKFPISRPNLTFSTLTVSNMSPEDSSIYLCSAVGQINEKLFFGSGTQLSVL.